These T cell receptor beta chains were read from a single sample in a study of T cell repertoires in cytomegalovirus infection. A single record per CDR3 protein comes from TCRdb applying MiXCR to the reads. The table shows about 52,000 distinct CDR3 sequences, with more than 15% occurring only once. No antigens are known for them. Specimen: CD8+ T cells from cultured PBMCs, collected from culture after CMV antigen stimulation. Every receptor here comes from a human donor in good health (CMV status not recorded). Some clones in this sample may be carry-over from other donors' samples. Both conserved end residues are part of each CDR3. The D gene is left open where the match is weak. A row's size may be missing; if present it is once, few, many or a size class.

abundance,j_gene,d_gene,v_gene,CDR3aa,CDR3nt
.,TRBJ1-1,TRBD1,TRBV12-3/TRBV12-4,CASSWGQGALYTEAFF,TGTGCCAGCAGTTGGGGTCAGGGGGCATTATACACTGAAGCTTTCTTT
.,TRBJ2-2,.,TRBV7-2,CASTLTGSPGELFF,TGTGCCAGCACCCTAACAGGGAGCCCCGGGGAGCTGTTTTTT
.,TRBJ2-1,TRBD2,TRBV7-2,CASSLEISGGWNEQFF,TGTGCCAGCAGCTTAGAGATTAGCGGGGGATGGAATGAGCAGTTCTTC
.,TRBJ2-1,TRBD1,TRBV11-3,CASSAYRGSYNEQFF,TGTGCCAGCAGCGCCTACAGGGGCTCCTACAATGAGCAGTTCTTC
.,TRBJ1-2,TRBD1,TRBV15,CATSLHLDRDHGYTF,TGTGCCACCAGCCTCCACCTAGACAGGGATCATGGCTACACCTTC
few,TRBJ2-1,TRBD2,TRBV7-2,CASSPSTLAGPYNEQFF,TGTGCCAGCAGCCCGTCCACCCTAGCGGGGCCGTACAATGAGCAGTTCTTC
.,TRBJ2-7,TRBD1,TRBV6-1,CASRTGTELYEQYF,TGTGCCAGCAGGACCGGGACAGAGCTTTACGAGCAGTACTTC
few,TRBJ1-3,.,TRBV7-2,CASSSQGLGRGNTIYF,TGTGCCAGCAGCTCCCAAGGGTTAGGGCGGGGAAACACCATATATTTT
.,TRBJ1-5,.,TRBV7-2,CASSLWPPNQPQHF,TGTGCCAGCAGCTTATGGCCCCCAAATCAGCCCCAGCATTTT
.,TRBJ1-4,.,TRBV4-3,CASSRSGPRAGEKLFF,TGCGCCAGCAGCCGTTCAGGGCCCCGGGCGGGTGAAAAACTGTTTTTT
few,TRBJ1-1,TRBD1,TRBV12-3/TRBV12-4,CASSLPPGTEGTEAFF,TGTGCCAGCAGTTTACCCCCCGGGACAGAAGGGACTGAAGCTTTCTTT
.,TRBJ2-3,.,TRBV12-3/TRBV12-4,CASSFRADTQYF,TGTGCCAGCAGTTTTCGGGCAGATACGCAGTATTTT
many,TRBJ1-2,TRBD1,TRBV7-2,CASSLADDRVVGYTF,TGTGCCAGCAGCTTAGCGGACGACAGGGTAGTTGGCTACACCTTC
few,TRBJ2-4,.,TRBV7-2,CASSLVYGDGNIQYF,TGTGCCAGCAGCTTAGTATACGGGGACGGGAACATTCAGTACTTC
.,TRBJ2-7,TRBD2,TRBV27,CASSLGGLAGAEQYF,TGTGCCAGCAGTTTAGGGGGACTAGCGGGAGCCGAGCAGTACTTC
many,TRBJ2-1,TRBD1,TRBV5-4,CASSPGGAVEQFF,TGTGCCAGCAGCCCAGGGGGCGCGGTTGAGCAGTTCTTC
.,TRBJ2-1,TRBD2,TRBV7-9,CASSRLAGNNEQFF,TGTGCCAGCAGCCGACTAGCGGGTAACAATGAGCAGTTCTTC
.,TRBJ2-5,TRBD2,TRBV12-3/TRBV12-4,CASSSGLAEETQYF,TGTGCCAGCAGTTCTGGACTAGCGGAAGAGACCCAGTACTTC
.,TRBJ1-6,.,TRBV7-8,CASSLGKFRSTVPNSPLHF,TGTGCCAGCAGCTTAGGCAAATTCCGATCTACAGTACCTAATTCACCCCTCCACTTT
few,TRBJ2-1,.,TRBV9,CASSVAGSKYNEQFF,TGTGCTAGCAGCGTAGCCGGGTCGAAATACAATGAGCAGTTCTTC
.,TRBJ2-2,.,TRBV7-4,CASSIPTGELFF,TGTGCCAGCAGCATTCCGACCGGGGAGCTGTTTTTT
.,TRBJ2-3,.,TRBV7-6,CASSLEGQSSTDTQYF,TGTGCCAGCAGCTTAGAAGGTCAATCTAGCACAGATACGCAGTATTTT
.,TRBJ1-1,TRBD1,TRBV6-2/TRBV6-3,CASSYSPGQDEAFF,TGTGCCAGCAGTTACTCCCCAGGACAGGATGAAGCTTTCTTT
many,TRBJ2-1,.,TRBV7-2,CASRQAGYNEQFF,TGTGCCAGCAGACAAGCCGGGTACAATGAGCAGTTCTTC
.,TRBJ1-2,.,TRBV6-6,CASSYSSKGGYGYTF,TGTGCCAGCAGTTACTCGAGTAAGGGGGGCTATGGCTACACCTTC
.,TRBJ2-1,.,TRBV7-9,CASNRGAYNEQFF,TGTGCCAGCAATCGGGGCGCATACAATGAGCAGTTCTTC
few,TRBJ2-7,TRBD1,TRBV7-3,CASSPENRGFYEQYF,TGTGCCAGCAGCCCAGAGAACAGGGGGTTTTACGAGCAGTACTTC
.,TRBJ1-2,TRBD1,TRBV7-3,CASSLLPGQGPYGYTF,TGTGCCAGCAGCCTACTTCCGGGACAGGGCCCCTATGGCTACACCTTC
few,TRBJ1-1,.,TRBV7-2,CASSPPGWSTEAFF,TGTGCCAGCAGCCCCCCAGGGTGGAGCACTGAAGCTTTCTTT
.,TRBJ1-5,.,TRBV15,CATSSSTRDISNQPQHF,TGTGCCACCAGCAGTAGTACAAGGGACATAAGCAATCAGCCCCAGCATTTT
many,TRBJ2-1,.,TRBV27,CASSLQEYNEQFF,TGTGCCAGCAGTCTGCAGGAGTACAATGAGCAGTTCTTC
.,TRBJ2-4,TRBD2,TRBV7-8,CASSAGQTLAALAKNIQYF,TGTGCCAGCAGCGCCGGACAAACACTAGCGGCACTAGCCAAAAACATTCAGTACTTC
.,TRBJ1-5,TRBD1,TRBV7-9,CASSSGGRNQPQHF,TGTGCCAGCAGTTCAGGGGGGCGCAATCAGCCCCAGCATTTT
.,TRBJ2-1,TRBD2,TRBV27,CASSTGTSGSNEQFF,TGTGCCAGCAGCACGGGGACTAGCGGGAGCAATGAGCAGTTCTTC
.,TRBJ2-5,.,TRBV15,CATSPEFGPSNF,TGTGCCACCAGCCCTGAGTTCGGACCCTCGAACTTC
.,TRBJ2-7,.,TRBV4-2,CASSPSSPSPYEQYF,TGTGCCAGCAGCCCATCTAGCCCGTCCCCCTACGAGCAGTACTTC
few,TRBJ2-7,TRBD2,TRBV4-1,CASSQEASGTYEQYF,TGCGCCAGCAGCCAAGAGGCTAGCGGGACCTACGAGCAGTACTTC
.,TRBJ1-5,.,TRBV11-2,CASSLGTAGQPQHF,TGTGCCAGCAGCTTAGGGACCGCGGGACAGCCCCAGCATTTT
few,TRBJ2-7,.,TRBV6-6,CASSDPSGISYEQYF,TGTGCCAGCAGTGACCCGTCCGGGATCTCCTACGAGCAGTACTTC
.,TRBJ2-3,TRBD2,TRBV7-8,CASSLRTSGADTQYF,TGTGCCAGCAGCCTCCGGACTAGCGGAGCAGATACGCAGTATTTT